Given below is one TCR beta chain in context. Its specific antigen is unknown. Base qualities were left out, and no much larger clone turns up one base away. The immunoSEQ Assay, a bias-controlled multiplex PCR, was used to amplify TCRbeta CDR3 regions from genomic DNA. As for the authors' bioinformatics: The number of nucleated cells in each sample was estimated by amplification of reference gene primers within the assay. To quantify the absolute abundance of each unique TCRbeta CDR3 rearrangement, sequence reads were collapsed and filtered. For each sample, productive Simpson clonality was calculated as the square root of Simpson's diversity index across productive rearrangements. This immuneACCESS table, as held by TCRdb, lists in-frame sequences with V and J called but not all clones. Of the missing ones, under half trace to an unresolved V gene in checked studies; the others have no known cause. The V and J calls and the clone size are those of that table, but D and trimming were determined from the DNA. This sample holds hundreds of thousands of clones; 70% to 90% were observed only once. Jointly, the top ten make up 8% to 10% of the sample.

This specimen belongs to a study of blood T cell repertoires in COVID-19 (dated by TCRdb to between 2020 and 2021). Regarding the research as a whole: Samples from collaborators originated in the United States, Italy and Spain and spanned both the acute and convalescent phases of COVID-19. Samples came from the ongoing ImmuneRACE study (first 160 participants) plus 1,254 subjects from 6 global collaborators. Where available, HLA class I and class II types were obtained from metadata supplied by the sample provider rather than from assay-based typing. A de-identified subject ID, COVID-19 status, age in years and sex were almost always included in the sample metadata. The prospective study material was composed of cDNA or gDNA derived from T cells, B-cell-depleted T cells, or PBMCs. The dataset comprised deeply sampled blood TCRbeta repertoires from subjects exposed to, actively infected with, or recovered from COVID-19. The repertoires were made available in a free public database intended to serve as a resource for research on the immune response to SARS-CoV-2. The research as a whole found: The amount of clinical and demographic metadata varied by source and participant and was provided uncurated.

In the prospective study, participants were about 18 to 95 years old, resided in about two dozen geographic areas of the United States, and were enrolled through a virtual design. To assign participants to cohorts, the prospective study relied on clinical history that participants themselves reported in a screening survey and a study questionnaire. For ImmuneRACE Cohort 3, a participant was defined as recovered based on two consecutive negative NP/OP PCR tests, clearance by a healthcare professional, or resolution of symptoms. In the prospective study, mobile phlebotomists collected whole blood, serum and a nasopharyngeal or oropharyngeal swab from each participant. Over an approximately 2-month period, participants in the prospective study had the option of providing additional blood draws and questionnaires. Blood samples from the prospective study were shipped frozen or at room temperature prior to DNA extraction.

The sample consisted of PBMCs or T cells enriched from blood (not recorded which). This receptor was taken from a woman between 35 and 50 years old who had recovered from COVID-19.

The CDR3 region: CASSLMIAGAYNEQFF. The DNA is TGTGCCAGCAGCTTAATGATAGCGGGAGCTTACAATGAGCAGTTCTTC. The sequence is built from TRBV11-3 and TRBJ2-1, and TRBD2 aligns with 9 junction nucleotides. CDR1 SGHNT and CDR2 YENEEA were looked up in the germline V gene. Germline trimming amounts to 2 bases on V and 4 bases on J, with 6 as the count of junction bases outside the gene matches. Counted from cysteine to phenylalanine, this CDR3 has 16 amino acids. CDR3 DNA is the only sequence kept; it has 48 bases, read in frame from the first base.